This note documents a single T cell receptor (beta chain) sequence. Its matching antigen is unknown. Germline V gives CDR1 SGHAT, CDR2 FQNNGV. J lost 15 bases, V lost 1 base, and 2 bases had no gene match. The CDR3 has 11 residues. These data are taken from a study of cytomegalovirus exposure and HLA in healthy donors. Points from the study as a whole: A missense variant in DCLRE1C was later tied to TCR beta V- and J-gene trimming. CMV antigen specificity was confirmed in vitro for a few CMV-associated chains. CMV serostatus stood as the only immune exposure information on hand. TCR beta chains associated with HLA were, in a later analysis, more clonally expanded than equally common others.

PCR involved 60 Vbeta and 13 Jbeta primers. Using immunoSEQ multiplex PCR, the repertoire was profiled, and TCRdb retains in-frame clones only, with some absent. The table includes under 100,000 clones, around 80% detected once. The sequencing sample was made of PBMCs. The J gene is TRBJ2-1, the V gene TRBV11-2; 8 bases match TRBD1. The receptor was isolated from a young man in good health and CMV-seronegative. The CDR3 nucleotides read TGTGCCAGCAGCTTAGGGGACAGGCCGTTCTTC. It codes for CASSLGDRPFF.